Sequencing of this TCR beta chain was carried out in a study of T cells in Graves' hyperthyroidism and ophthalmopathy. General study findings and limits: Most clonotypes that expanded in the thyroid above 0.001 also showed up in blood.

V lost 0 bases and J lost 4; bases outside the gene matches: 3. The germline gives CDR1 MNHEY, CDR2 SVGAGI. The length of the CDR3 is 16 residues. The definition of stable Graves' hyperthyroidism was no ophthalmopathy progression within 18 months. It was uncontrolled infection, other autoimmune disease, pregnancy or lactation that excluded patients. This clonotype appeared many times. What it binds is not known. RNA transcripts gave rise to amplified TCR beta CDR3 regions. During a first-round RT-PCR of the TCR CDR3, the HTBI primer set was used. TCRdb used MiXCR to reprocess the multiplex PCR reads, holding one entry per CDR3 protein. The data contain fewer than 200,000 distinct CDR3 sequences, about 18% of them singletons.

The sample was blood. The rearrangement joins TRBV6-5 to TRBJ2-6; the match to TRBD1 covers 7 bases. The sequence came from a woman between 45 and 60 years old with Graves' hyperthyroidism. The CDR3 is CASSYSTGNGANVLTF. The CDR3 DNA is TGTGCCAGCAGTTACTCGACAGGGAACGGGGCCAACGTCCTGACTTTC.